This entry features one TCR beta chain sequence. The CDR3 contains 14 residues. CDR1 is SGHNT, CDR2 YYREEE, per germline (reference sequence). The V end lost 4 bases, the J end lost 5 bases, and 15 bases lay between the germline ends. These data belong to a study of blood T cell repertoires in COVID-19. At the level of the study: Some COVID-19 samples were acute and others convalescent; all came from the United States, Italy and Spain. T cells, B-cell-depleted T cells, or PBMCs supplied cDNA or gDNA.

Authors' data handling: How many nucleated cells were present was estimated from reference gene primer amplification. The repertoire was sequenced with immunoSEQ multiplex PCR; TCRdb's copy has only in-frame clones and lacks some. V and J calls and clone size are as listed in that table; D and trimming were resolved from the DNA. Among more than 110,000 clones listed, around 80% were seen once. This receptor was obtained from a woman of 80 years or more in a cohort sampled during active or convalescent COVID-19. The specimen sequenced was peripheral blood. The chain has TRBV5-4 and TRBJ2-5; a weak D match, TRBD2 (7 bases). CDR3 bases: TGTGCCAGCAGCCCCGGGGGGCCGGGGGAGACCCAGTACTTC. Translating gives CASSPGGPGETQYF.